This note documents a single T cell receptor beta chain sequence. What it recognizes is unknown. TCRdb processed the RACE reads anew with MiXCR; each CDR3 protein has one entry. The repertoire holds some 71,000 distinct CDR3 sequences, with 11% as singletons. Time point meaning: patch test 3, about 24 weeks after DPC sensitization. Noted treatment: therapeutic diphenylcyclopropenone sensitization with weekly scalp DPC. Phlebotomy was performed prior to application of every patch test. This record comes from a study of human T cells and chemical hapten exposure. The overall study: Scalp application of diphenylcyclopropenone was performed weekly in patients across the entire approximately 24-week study. Slight differences in pooled library volume were the main source of varying TCR yields across samples.

Study outcomes and limitations: After DPC sensitization, TCRs above 1 in 1000 frequency showed no change.

The CDR3 contains 15 residues. The V end lost 2 bases, the J end lost 5 bases, and 15 bases lay between the germline ends. CDR1 SEHNR and CDR2 FQNEAQ come from the germline V gene (reference sequence). The sequences come from whole blood, collected in connection with sensitization to the hapten diphenylcyclopropenone (DPC). V and J are TRBV7-9 and TRBJ1-1; the D gene is possibly TRBD1 (6 bases). This receptor was obtained from a woman between 50 and 59 years old with alopecia areata. Some clones in this sample may be carry-over from other donors' samples. CDR3 nucleotide sequence: TGTGCCAGCAGCTTATCCGGGGGCAGAAGGACTGAAGCTTTCTTT. As protein: CASSLSGGRRTEAFF.